This TCR beta chain was observed in a study of prognosis after radiotherapy for stage I lung cancer. Study context: Post-radiotherapy, distant metastases were observed in a handful of patients (median roughly seven months), whereas no significant progression was observed in approximately 14.

At both of two time points, roughly 6 milliliters of peripheral blood were drawn. This CDR3 contains 15 residues. Deletions cut 6 bases from V and 4 bases from J, with 18 bases between. Germline CDR1 is MNHEY and CDR2 is SVGEGT. Whole-study findings and limits: With medians of about 10,000 versus 6,900, unique TCR clone counts fell after stereotactic body radiation therapy. The authors reported that TRBV and TRBJ gene usage differed between patients with and without metastases.

TCR beta CDR3 amplification from genomic DNA was performed by two-round multiplex PCR. The first round of PCR was done with primers that matched each TRBV and TRBJ gene. TCRdb ran MiXCR on the multiplex PCR reads and lists one entry per CDR3 protein. The table shows 22,000 or so distinct CDR3 sequences, with 43% occurring only once. In the case of this clonotype: The antigen is undetermined.

The gene calls are TRBV6-2 or TRBV6-3 and TRBJ1-1; D is unclear. The sequencing used PBMCs, collected before or after stereotactic body radiation therapy (not recorded which). This receptor was obtained from a donor of 50 years or more with non-small cell lung cancer. Here the CDR3 DNA reads TGTGCCAGCAGGAGAATCATGCTATCCAGCACTGAAGCTTTCTTT. Its translation: CASRRIMLSSTEAFF.